Listed below are T cell receptor beta chains from one sample, sequenced in a study of early T cells in non-severe SARS-CoV-2 infection. TCRdb analysed the 5' RACE reads with MiXCR anew, one entry per CDR3 protein. The sample yields about 55,000 distinct CDR3 sequences, around 7% seen once. The sample in question was whole blood, obtained at baseline. The source of these receptors is an adult who was a healthcare worker with PCR-confirmed SARS-CoV-2 infection or an uninfected control (not recorded which). Each CDR3 is given with its conserved first and last residue. The D gene is left open where the match is weak. Clone size is not always given. Where it is, it says once, few, many or a class for expanded clones.

TRBJ1-2,few,TRBV7-3,-,TGTGCCAGCAGCTTAGACTTTCATGGAGCTGGCTACACCTTC,CASSLDFHGAGYTF
TRBJ2-7,many,TRBV20-1,-,TGCAGTGTGTTCCCCGGTATTAGCTACGAGCAGTACTTC,CSVFPGISYEQYF
TRBJ1-5,once,TRBV4-2,-,TGTGCCAGCAGCCAAGAGAACGGCTATAGCAATCAGCCCCAGCATTTT,CASSQENGYSNQPQHF
TRBJ2-7,-,TRBV3-1,TRBD2,TGTGCCAGCAGCCAAGATTACGCGGGGGGGCTTGAGCAGTACTTC,CASSQDYAGGLEQYF
TRBJ1-2,few,TRBV9,TRBD1,TGTGCCAGCAGCGAATCAGGGGGCTTAATAAGGTTATCTGATGGCTACACCTTC,CASSESGGLIRLSDGYTF
TRBJ2-7,few,TRBV29-1,-,TGCAGCGCTACAGGGGGGGCGGGCTACGAGCAGTACTTC,CSATGGAGYEQYF
TRBJ1-2,-,TRBV29-1,-,TGCAGCGTTGAAGATTGGGTATGGTCACTAGAAGGCTACACCTTC,CSVEDWVWSLEGYTF
TRBJ1-6,few,TRBV7-9,TRBD1,TGTGCCAGCAGCTTAGAACAGGGGGCGCTTCATGATTCACCCCTCCACTTT,CASSLEQGALHDSPLHF
TRBJ2-1,many,TRBV4-3,-,TGCGCCAGCAGCCAAGAAATAGGGAGTAGGCTGAGTGCCTACAATGAGCAGTTCTTC,CASSQEIGSRLSAYNEQFF
TRBJ2-3,-,TRBV20-1,-,TGCAGTGCTAGAGGGGTTAGAAGCACAGATACGCAGTATTTT,CSARGVRSTDTQYF
TRBJ1-6,many,TRBV28,-,TGTGCCAGCAGCCGCCCGATTACAGGGCACTCACCCCTCCACTTT,CASSRPITGHSPLHF
TRBJ2-2,-,TRBV4-3,-,TGCGCCAGCAGCCAAGTGGTGCTTTGGGGGTCTGACCGGGAGCTGTTTTTT,CASSQVVLWGSDRELFF
TRBJ1-1,many,TRBV5-3,TRBD1,TGTGCCAGAAGCCGGGACAGGGGTCGGAATGTGAACACTGAAGCTTTCTTT,CARSRDRGRNVNTEAFF
TRBJ2-5,many,TRBV29-1,TRBD2,TGCAGCGTTGCTGAGGGGACTAGCGGGGACGAGACCCAGTACTTC,CSVAEGTSGDETQYF
TRBJ1-6,few,TRBV6-5,TRBD1,TGTGCCAGCAGTTACTCGGGACAGATTAATTCACCCCTCCACTTT,CASSYSGQINSPLHF
TRBJ2-4,many,TRBV18,-,TGTGCCAGCTCACCTACCGCACCGGTCGGACTAGCCAAAAACATTCAGTACTTC,CASSPTAPVGLAKNIQYF
TRBJ2-1,many,TRBV24-1,TRBD1,TGTGCCACCAGTGACCCGGGACAGGGCCTTAACAATGAGCAGTTCTTC,CATSDPGQGLNNEQFF
TRBJ2-7,many,TRBV29-1,-,TGCAGCGTTGGGCGAGACCCTAGCTCCTACGAGCAGTACTTC,CSVGRDPSSYEQYF
TRBJ2-7,many,TRBV18,TRBD2,TGTGCCAGCTCACCCCATGCGGGGGGCGAGCAGTACTTC,CASSPHAGGEQYF
TRBJ2-1,-,TRBV20-1,TRBD2,TGCAGTGCTAGAGCTCTCAGCGGGGGTTACAATGAGCAGTTCTTC,CSARALSGGYNEQFF
TRBJ2-3,many,TRBV20-1,-,TGCAGTGCTAACCCCCCGGGGGATACGCAGTATTTT,CSANPPGDTQYF
TRBJ2-1,-,TRBV20-1,TRBD2,TGCAGTGCCTGGACTAGCTGGGGGGCCGGAGAGCAGTTCTTC,CSAWTSWGAGEQFF
TRBJ2-7,once,TRBV11-2,-,TGTGCCAGCAGCTCTAGAACCGAGCAGTACTTC,CASSSRTEQYF
TRBJ2-3,few,TRBV7-2,-,TGTGCCAGCAAACTCTGGACTACAGATACGCAGTATTTT,CASKLWTTDTQYF
TRBJ2-5,few,TRBV20-1,-,TGCAGTGCTAGAGATCGAGGATTGGCGGTCTGGGGAGAGACCCAGTACTTC,CSARDRGLAVWGETQYF
TRBJ2-1,-,TRBV20-1,-,TGCAGTGCTACCACGGACTACAATGAGCAGTTCTTC,CSATTDYNEQFF
TRBJ2-4,many,TRBV7-2,-,TGTGCCAGCAGCGAGACGTCTTTAACATTTCAGTACTTC,CASSETSLTFQYF
TRBJ2-6,many,TRBV28,TRBD1,TGTGCCAGCAGTCACAGGGGGTCCGTCTCTGGGGCCAACGTCCTGACTTTC,CASSHRGSVSGANVLTF
TRBJ2-7,-,TRBV20-1,TRBD1,TGCAGTGCTAGAGTAGGGACAGGTGCCTACGAGCAGTACTTC,CSARVGTGAYEQYF
TRBJ2-7,-,TRBV20-1,TRBD1,TGCAGTGCTAGAGTCCCGGACAGGGGGCTCTTCGAGCAGTACTTC,CSARVPDRGLFEQYF
TRBJ1-6,few,TRBV20-1,-,TGCAGTGCTAGAGATCCCCAGGGTAATTCACCCCTCCACTTT,CSARDPQGNSPLHF
TRBJ1-2,-,TRBV11-3,-,TGTGCCAGATTATACTGGCGGAACTATGGCTACACCTTC,CARLYWRNYGYTF
TRBJ2-5,many,TRBV5-1,TRBD2,TGCGCCAGCAGCTTGGTTAGCGGGGGGGCCGGGGAGACCCAGTACTTC,CASSLVSGGAGETQYF
TRBJ2-4,-,TRBV7-3,-,TGTGCCAGCAGCCCGCAGGGGCGGATCGGCGACATTCAGTACTTC,CASSPQGRIGDIQYF
TRBJ2-6,many,TRBV14,-,TGTGCCAGCAGCTCCTCGTTTTTGGGTCGCTCTGGGGCCAACGTCCTGACTTTC,CASSSSFLGRSGANVLTF
TRBJ2-3,-,TRBV12-3/TRBV12-4,-,TGTGTCAGCTCCGACGCACTAAACACAGATACGCAGTATTTT,CVSSDALNTDTQYF
TRBJ2-1,many,TRBV7-2,TRBD2,TGTGCCAGCAGCTCACAGGGACTAGCGGGGGATGAGCAGTTCTTC,CASSSQGLAGDEQFF
TRBJ1-2,few,TRBV20-1,-,TGCAGTGCTAGAGGATTGAGCGGGGACAACTATGGCTACACCTTC,CSARGLSGDNYGYTF
TRBJ2-7,few,TRBV18,TRBD1,TGTGCCAGCTCACCCTCCCGGACAGGGGGCCGGTACGAGCAGTACTTC,CASSPSRTGGRYEQYF
TRBJ2-1,many,TRBV6-2/TRBV6-3,-,TGTGCCAGCAGAACAAGGCGGGTGGTAGGGCAGTTCTTC,CASRTRRVVGQFF
TRBJ1-1,-,TRBV20-1,-,TGCAGTGCTAGGATGAGCAGTGAGATCACTGAAGCTTTCTTT,CSARMSSEITEAFF
TRBJ2-1,-,TRBV19,-,TGTGCCAGTTCCCTTCTTTCTGGCCGTTTGATAAACAATGAGCAGTTCTTC,CASSLLSGRLINNEQFF
TRBJ2-1,many,TRBV29-1,-,TGCAGCGTTGACCGTCCCCCATGGTCAGGGATAAATGAGCAGTTCTTC,CSVDRPPWSGINEQFF
TRBJ2-5,many,TRBV7-2,-,TGTGCCAGCAGCTTAGTTGGCTACCCCTCACCAGAGACCCAGTACTTC,CASSLVGYPSPETQYF
TRBJ1-3,-,TRBV5-1,-,TGCGCCAGCAGCACGGGACGTAGCTCTGGAAACACCATATATTTT,CASSTGRSSGNTIYF
TRBJ2-5,few,TRBV12-3/TRBV12-4,TRBD2,TGTGCCAGCAGTTTGAGGAGCGGGGGGGCACAAGAGACCCAGTACTTC,CASSLRSGGAQETQYF
TRBJ1-3,many,TRBV12-3/TRBV12-4,-,TGTGCCAGCACCCCCCCAGGGGAGAGAGGAAACACCATATATTTT,CASTPPGERGNTIYF
TRBJ1-4,few,TRBV4-1,TRBD1,TGCGCCAGCAGCCAAGTGGACAGGGGGAATGAAAAACTGTTTTTT,CASSQVDRGNEKLFF
TRBJ2-5,few,TRBV11-2,-,TGTGCCAGCAGGCTTAACCTGGACACCCAAGAGACCCAGTACTTC,CASRLNLDTQETQYF
TRBJ2-4,many,TRBV7-9,-,TGTGCCAGCAGCTTAGGCAGGTTCGGAAACATTCAGTACTTC,CASSLGRFGNIQYF